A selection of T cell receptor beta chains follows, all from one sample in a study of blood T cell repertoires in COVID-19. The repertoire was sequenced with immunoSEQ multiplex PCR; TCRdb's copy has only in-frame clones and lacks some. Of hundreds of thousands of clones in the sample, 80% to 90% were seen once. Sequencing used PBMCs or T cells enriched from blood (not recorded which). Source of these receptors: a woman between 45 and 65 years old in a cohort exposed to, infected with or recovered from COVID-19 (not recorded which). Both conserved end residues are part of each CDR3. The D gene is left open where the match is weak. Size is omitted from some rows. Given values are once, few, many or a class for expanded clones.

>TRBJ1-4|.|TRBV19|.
TGTGCCAGTAGTATAGGGCCCAGGGCAACTAATGAAAAACTGTTTTTT
CASSIGPRATNEKLFF
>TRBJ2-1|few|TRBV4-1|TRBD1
TGCGCCAGCAGCCAAGCTGGACAGGGGTACAATGAGCAGTTCTTC
CASSQAGQGYNEQFF
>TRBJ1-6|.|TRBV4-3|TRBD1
TGCGCCAGCAGCCAAGTCAGGGGGACCTCCTATAATTCACCCCTCCACTTT
CASSQVRGTSYNSPLHF
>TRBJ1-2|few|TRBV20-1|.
TGCAGTGCTAGGTCCCCCGGGGGCTACACCTTC
CSARSPGGYTF
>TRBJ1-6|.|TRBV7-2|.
TGTGCCAGCAGCTTAGGCACAAGCTCCTATAATTCACCCCTCCACTTT
CASSLGTSSYNSPLHF
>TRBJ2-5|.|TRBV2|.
TGTGCCAGCAGTGAAGGGCAGTACGAGACCCAGTACTTC
CASSEGQYETQYF
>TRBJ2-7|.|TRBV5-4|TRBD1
TGTGCCAGCAGCTCGACAGGGGGAAGCTTCCACGAGCAGTACTTC
CASSSTGGSFHEQYF
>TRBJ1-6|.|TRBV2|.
TGTGCCAGCAGGTCCAGGGACTCCTATAATTCACCCCTCCACTTT
CASRSRDSYNSPLHF
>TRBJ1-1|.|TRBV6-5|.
TGTGCCAGCAGTCCTAGACGGATGAACACTGAAGCTTTCTTT
CASSPRRMNTEAFF
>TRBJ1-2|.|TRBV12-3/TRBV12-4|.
TGTGCCAGCAGTCCGGGACAAACCTATGGCTACACCTTC
CASSPGQTYGYTF
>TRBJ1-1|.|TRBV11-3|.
TGTGCCAGCAGCAGTGGTGGTGGCGAAGCTTTCTTT
CASSSGGGEAFF
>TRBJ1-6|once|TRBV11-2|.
TGTGCCAGCAGCTTAAATACAATCTCCGAAACGGAGGCAGGATCACCCCTCCACTTT
CASSLNTISETEAGSPLHF
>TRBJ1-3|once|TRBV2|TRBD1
TGTGCCAGCAGCCGGGACAGGGCCTCTGGAAACACCATATATTTT
CASSRDRASGNTIYF
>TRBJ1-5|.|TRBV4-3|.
TGCGCCAGCAGCCATTCGAACAGGGATCAGCCCCAGCATTTT
CASSHSNRDQPQHF
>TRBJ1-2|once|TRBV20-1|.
TGCAGTGCTAGTCCCGGGGGGGGCGCTGGCTACACCTTC
CSASPGGGAGYTF
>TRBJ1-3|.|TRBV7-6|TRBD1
TGTGCCAGCAGCATTAGACAGGGTTCAGGAAACACCATATATTTT
CASSIRQGSGNTIYF
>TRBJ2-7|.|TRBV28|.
TGTGCCAGCAGTCACGGCTACGAGCAGTACTTC
CASSHGYEQYF
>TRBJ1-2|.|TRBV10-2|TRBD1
TGCGCCAGCAGCCCAGGGGGCCGGGAATATGGCTACACCTTC
CASSPGGREYGYTF
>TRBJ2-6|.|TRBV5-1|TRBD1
TGCGCCAGCAGCCCGGACAGGGGTGGGTTGACTGGGGCCAACGTCCTGACTTTC
CASSPDRGGLTGANVLTF
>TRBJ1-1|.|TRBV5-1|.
TGCGCCAGCAGCGAGTCGGCTGGGGGCAGGAAAGCTTTCTTT
CASSESAGGRKAFF
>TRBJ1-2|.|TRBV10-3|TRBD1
TGTGCCATCAGTGAGAATCCGGGACAGGCCTATGGCTACACCTTC
CAISENPGQAYGYTF
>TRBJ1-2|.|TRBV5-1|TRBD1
TGCGCCAGCAGCCGGGACAGGGGTTTCTATGGCTACACCTTC
CASSRDRGFYGYTF
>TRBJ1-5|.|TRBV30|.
TGTGCCTGGAGTGCAGGAAATCAGCCCCAGCATTTT
CAWSAGNQPQHF
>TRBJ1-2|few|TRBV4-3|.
TGCGCCAGCAGCCAAGACAGGAGGAACTATGGCTACACCTTC
CASSQDRRNYGYTF
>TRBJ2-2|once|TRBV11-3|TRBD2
TGTGCCAGCAGCTTAGGACTAGCGGGGGGAAACACCGGGGAGCTGTTTTTT
CASSLGLAGGNTGELFF
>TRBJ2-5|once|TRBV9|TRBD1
TGTGCCAGCAGCAGGGGGACAGGGGGCTTTAAAGAGACCCAGTACTTC
CASSRGTGGFKETQYF
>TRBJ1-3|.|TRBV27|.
TGTGCCAGCAGTTTATCAGGGGGACCTGGAAACACCATATATTTT
CASSLSGGPGNTIYF
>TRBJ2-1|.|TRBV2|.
TGTGCCAGCAGTGAGTCGAGCCTTAATGAGCAGTTCTTC
CASSESSLNEQFF
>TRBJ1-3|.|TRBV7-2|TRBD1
TGTGCCAGCAGCTTAGGGGGGACAGGGCCCTCTGGAAACACCATATATTTT
CASSLGGTGPSGNTIYF
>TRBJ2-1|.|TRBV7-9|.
TGTGCCAGCAGCTTTACGGTTAAATACAATGAGCAGTTCTTC
CASSFTVKYNEQFF
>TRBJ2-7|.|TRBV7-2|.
TGTGCCAGCAGCTTAGGGACAGCGACTACCTTC
CASSLGTATTF
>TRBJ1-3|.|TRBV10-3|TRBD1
TGTGCCACTCGGACAGGGGCCACTGGAAACACCATATATTTT
CATRTGATGNTIYF
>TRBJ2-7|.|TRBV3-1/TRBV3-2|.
TGTGCCAGCAGCCAAGACAGGGCCTACGAGCAGTACTTC
CASSQDRAYEQYF
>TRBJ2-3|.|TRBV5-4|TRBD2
TGTGCCAGCACCCTAGCGGGGGGGCCTACAGATACGCAGTATTTT
CASTLAGGPTDTQYF
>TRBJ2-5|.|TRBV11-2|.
TGTGCCAGCAGCTTGCGGGGCTATCAAGAGACCCAGTACTTC
CASSLRGYQETQYF
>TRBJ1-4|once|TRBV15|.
TGTGCCACCAGCAGAGCCTCAGGGATGGGAGAAAAACTGTTTTTT
CATSRASGMGEKLFF
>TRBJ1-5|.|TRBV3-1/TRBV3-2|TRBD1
TGTGCCAGCAGTCTGGGACAGGGGGGAGGTCAGCCCCAGCATTTT
CASSLGQGGGQPQHF
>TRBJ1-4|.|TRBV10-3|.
TGTGCCATCAGTGAAGGAGGGACGGTTAATGAAAAACTGTTTTTT
CAISEGGTVNEKLFF
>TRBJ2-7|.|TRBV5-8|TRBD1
TGTGCCAGCAGCCTCGAGACAGGGTTTACCTACGAGCAGTACTTC
CASSLETGFTYEQYF
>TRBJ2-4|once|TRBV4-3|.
TGCGCCAGCAGCCAAGACAGGGCATCCAAAAACATTCAGTACTTC
CASSQDRASKNIQYF